The present T cell receptor (beta chain) was sequenced within a study of T-cell reconstitution after alpha-beta-depleted transplantation in children. During its preparation, the TCRbeta library received unique molecular identifiers. TCRdb re-called the PCR reads with MiXCR, one entry per CDR3 protein. The sample includes 900,000 or so distinct CDR3 sequences, approximately 15% seen only once; the top ten take under 6%. CDR3 length: 14 amino acids. CDR1 is MNHEY, CDR2 SMNVEV, per germline (reference sequence). V lost 7 bases and J lost 1, with 13 bases in between. The source material was PBMCs, mostly from graft donor cells, sampled 360 days after TCRalphabeta/CD19-depleted stem cell transplant. The receptor's source is a male patient aged 10 to 17 who had a stem cell transplant for acute lymphoblastic leukemia, so the T cells may come from the graft donor. The chain combines TRBV27 with TRBJ1-1, with D possibly being TRBD1 (6 bases). The CDR3, as DNA: TGTGCCAGCACCCCAGGGGCGGGGAACACTGAAGCTTTCTTT. Amino acids: CASTPGAGNTEAFF.